This T cell receptor beta chain comes out of a study of vaccination and CD4 T cells after COVID-19. On the study more broadly: Convalescent individuals exhibited SARS-CoV-2 positivity on nasal swab PCR, with some 10 mild and one severe presentation.

Cultured CD4+ T-cell DNA underwent Oncomine TCR Beta short-read sequencing. Using its own MiXCR run on the PCR reads, TCRdb lists one record per CDR3 protein. This table has 3,200 or so distinct CDR3 sequences, about four fifths appearing once. On this clonotype itself: Its antigen is as yet unknown.

Looked up from germline, CDR1 is MRHNA and CDR2 is SNTAGT. V trimming: 4 bases; J trimming: 8 bases; junction bases outside the gene matches: 2. The CDR3 has 13 residues. Regarding treatment: roughly 10-day PBMC culture with coronavirus spike peptide pools or control peptides (ViraFEST assay). This TCR came from a human donor who had recovered from COVID-19. This chain links TRBV6-4 with TRBJ1-6, with TRBD1 matching over 7 bases. Sequencing was carried out using CD4+ T cells from blood, cultured in vitro. The CDR3 here is CASSATGDSPLHF. The CDR3 region has the DNA TGTGCCAGCAGTGCAACAGGGGATTCACCCCTCCACTTT.